The rows below give T cell receptor beta chains drawn from one sample of a study of B cell selection in AIRE deficiency. The repertoire was sequenced with immunoSEQ multiplex PCR; TCRdb's copy has only in-frame clones and lacks some. The table lists about 22,000 clones, about 94% of them singletons. The specimen was Tregs sorted from PBMCs. Source of these receptors: a human donor with AIRE deficiency. Each CDR3 is given with its conserved first and last residue. The D gene is left open where the match is weak. Only some rows state a clone size, as once, few, many or a class for expanded clones.

>NA|NA|TRBJ1-1|TRBV7-9
TGTGCCAGCAGCTTAACGGGGCGGACTGAAGCTTTCTTT
CASSLTGRTEAFF
>NA|NA|TRBJ2-1|TRBV25-1
TGTGCCAGCAGTGTTTCTGGGGGCTCCTACAATGAGCAGTTCTTC
CASSVSGGSYNEQFF
>NA|NA|TRBJ2-1|TRBV7-9
TGTGCCAGCGCCTACAGGTACAATGAGCAGTTCTTC
CASAYRYNEQFF
>NA|NA|TRBJ1-4|TRBV28
TGTGCCAGCAGTTTATGGCGGGGGACTAATGAAAAACTGTTTTTT
CASSLWRGTNEKLFF
>NA|few|TRBJ1-2|TRBV30
TGTGCCTGGAGATCCGGGACAAAGCCTGGCTACACCTTC
CAWRSGTKPGYTF
>TRBD1|NA|TRBJ2-7|TRBV5-1
TGCGCCAGCAGCAGGGGACAGGGGGCTGGGGAGCAGTACTTC
CASSRGQGAGEQYF
>TRBD1|NA|TRBJ1-2|TRBV29-1
TGCAGCGTTGCCACCCGGGACAGGGGAAGCTACACCTTC
CSVATRDRGSYTF
>TRBD2|NA|TRBJ2-2|TRBV5-1
TGCGCCAGCAGGTCAGCGGGAGGGCACGGCGGGGAGCTGTTTTTT
CASRSAGGHGGELFF
>TRBD1|NA|TRBJ2-1|TRBV7-2
TGTGCCAGCAGCCACGACGCGGGACAGGGTATCAATAAGCAGTTCTTC
CASSHDAGQGINKQFF
>NA|NA|TRBJ2-1|TRBV5-1
TGCGCCAGCAGCTTTGGGGGAGCTGAGCAGTTCTTC
CASSFGGAEQFF
>NA|NA|TRBJ2-2|TRBV30
TGTGCCTGGAGTCCAGGGTGGGGAAACACCGGGGAGCTGTTTTTT
CAWSPGWGNTGELFF
>TRBD1|NA|TRBJ1-2|TRBV5-1
TGCGCCAGCAGCTCGGACAGGTTCCCGTATGGCTACACCTTC
CASSSDRFPYGYTF
>NA|NA|TRBJ2-7|TRBV28
TGTGCCAGCAGGTACCGCTACGAGCAGTACTTC
CASRYRYEQYF
>NA|NA|TRBJ2-5|TRBV28
TGTGCCAGCAGAGGGGGAGAGACCCAGTACTTC
CASRGGETQYF
>TRBD1|NA|TRBJ2-3|TRBV18
TGTGCCAGCTCACACCGGGACAGGCCCACAGATACGCAGTATTTT
CASSHRDRPTDTQYF
>NA|NA|TRBJ2-1|TRBV21-1
TGTGCCAGCAGCAAAGTTGATGGGGCGGGAGGGCCCTACAATGAGCAGTTCTTC
CASSKVDGAGGPYNEQFF
>NA|few|TRBJ2-3|TRBV6-5
TGTGCCAGCAGTCGACTGAGCACAGATACGCAGTATTTT
CASSRLSTDTQYF
>TRBD1|NA|TRBJ2-7|TRBV5-1
TGCGCCAGCAGCTTGGCCGGACAGGGCTGGGACGAGCAGTACTTC
CASSLAGQGWDEQYF
>NA|NA|TRBJ2-3|TRBV4-3
TGCGCCAGCAGCCAAGATTCGATTGTAGGAGGCACAGATACGCAGTATTTT
CASSQDSIVGGTDTQYF
>TRBD2|NA|TRBJ2-3|TRBV6-1
TGTGCCGCGGCTAGCGGGGGGGGCACAGATACGCAGTATTTT
CAAASGGGTDTQYF
>TRBD2|NA|TRBJ2-5|TRBV7-9
TGTGCCAGCAGCCGGGGACTAGCTCAAGAGACCCAGTACTTC
CASSRGLAQETQYF
>TRBD1|NA|TRBJ2-3|TRBV5-5
TGTGCCAGCAGCTTGACAGGGGGAGGCCTAACGCAGTATTTT
CASSLTGGGLTQYF
>NA|once|TRBJ1-2|TRBV28
TGTGCCAGCAGTTTAGGGGGTTATGGCTACACCTTC
CASSLGGYGYTF
>NA|NA|TRBJ2-2|TRBV7-7
TGTGCTAGCAGCTTAGCGCCAGGGTCCGGGGAGCTGTTTTTT
CASSLAPGSGELFF
>TRBD2|NA|TRBJ2-5|TRBV9
TGTGCCAGCAGCGTAGGGATCGCGGGAGGGCAAGAGACCCAGTACTTC
CASSVGIAGGQETQYF
>NA|NA|TRBJ2-3|TRBV7-2
TGTGCCAGCAGCTTAGGACTAGGGGATACGCAGTATTTT
CASSLGLGDTQYF
>TRBD2|NA|TRBJ2-1|TRBV4-1
TGCGCCAGCAGCCAAGAAGGACTAGCGGGAGAGAGTCCAGATGAGCAGTTCTTC
CASSQEGLAGESPDEQFF
>NA|NA|TRBJ2-1|TRBV4-1
TGCGCCAGCAGCCAAGATCCATCCTCGGCAGGAGGGGAGCAGTTCTTC
CASSQDPSSAGGEQFF
>NA|NA|TRBJ2-1|TRBV5-1
TGCGCCAGCAGCTGGGGCAATGAGCAGTTCTTC
CASSWGNEQFF
>TRBD2|NA|TRBJ2-7|TRBV10-3
TGTGCCGTGAGACTAGCGGACACCTACGAGCAGTACTTC
CAVRLADTYEQYF
>NA|NA|TRBJ2-7|TRBV28
TGTGCCAGTAGGACAAGGTTAGGCGAGCAGTACTTC
CASRTRLGEQYF
>NA|NA|TRBJ1-6|TRBV27
TGTGCCAGCAGTTTAGGATCCGGGCATAATTCACCCCTCCACTTT
CASSLGSGHNSPLHF
>TRBD1|NA|TRBJ1-2|TRBV5-1
TGCGCCAGCAGCTTGAATGGGCAGGGGGCAGGCTACACCTTC
CASSLNGQGAGYTF
>TRBD2|NA|TRBJ2-1|TRBV2
TGTGCCAGCAGTGAACCCAGCGGGAGAGTCGATGAGCAGTTCTTC
CASSEPSGRVDEQFF
>NA|NA|TRBJ1-2|TRBV7-2
TGTGCCAGCAGCTTCGGGTCTTTAAGTAGGCAGGGGATTAACTATGGCTACACCTTC
CASSFGSLSRQGINYGYTF
>NA|NA|TRBJ1-5|TRBV28
TGTGCCAGCAGTTTATCGGTTCGGCAGGCTTGGATGAGCAATCAGCCCCAGCATTTT
CASSLSVRQAWMSNQPQHF
>NA|NA|TRBJ2-1|TRBV19
TGTGCCAGTAGTCGGGGTTTCAATGAGCAGTTCTTC
CASSRGFNEQFF
>NA|NA|TRBJ2-1|TRBV6-6
TGTGCCAGCGGTCAATCGGCGGCAAGACAGTTCTTC
CASGQSAARQFF
>NA|NA|TRBJ2-7|TRBV29-1
TGCAGCGTACTCCCCCAGGGTGAGTGGGAGCAGTACTTC
CSVLPQGEWEQYF
>TRBD1|NA|TRBJ2-1|TRBV7-2
TGTGCCAGCAGCCCACAGGGGGCGTTCTACAATGAGCAGTTCTTC
CASSPQGAFYNEQFF
>TRBD1|NA|TRBJ2-7|TRBV7-8
TGTGCCAGCAGCGACCGGGACAGGGCCTACGAGCAGTACTTC
CASSDRDRAYEQYF
>NA|NA|TRBJ1-3|TRBV28
TGTGCCAGCAGTCCCCGGGGCAGGGCTGGAAACACCATATATTTT
CASSPRGRAGNTIYF
>NA|NA|TRBJ1-6|TRBV7-9
TGTGCCAGCAGCCCAACACCACCAGGAGGGAATTCACCCCTCCACTTT
CASSPTPPGGNSPLHF
>NA|NA|TRBJ1-4|TRBV28
TGTGCGTGCGGGGGGGCGGTGGAAAAACTGTTTTTT
CACGGAVEKLFF